This TCR beta chain was sequenced during a study of cytomegalovirus exposure and HLA in healthy donors. The PCR was carried out with 60 Vbeta primers and 13 Jbeta primers. The assay was immunoSEQ multiplex PCR, and TCRdb's table has in-frame clones only and misses some. The sample contains about 130,000 clones, 65% to 85% of which appear only once. This CDR3 comprises 15 residues. CDR1 is SGHAT and CDR2 is FQNNGV in the germline V gene. Between the trimmed V and J ends, which lost 1 base and 4 bases, there was a span of 12 bases. Sequencing was done on a sample of PBMCs. The chain links TRBV11-2 to TRBJ2-3; D possibly corresponds to TRBD2 (5 bases). The receptor was derived from a woman aged 18 to 35 in good health and CMV-seronegative. The CDR3 DNA reads as TGTGCCAGCAGCTTAGCGGGAAAACCCTCAGATACGCAGTATTTT. This sequence encodes CASSLAGKPSDTQYF.